One T cell receptor beta chain is described in this entry. The junction departs from germline at one end; a sequencing error may be responsible. The CDR3 runs 15 residues. Germline values: CDR1 MNHEY, CDR2 SMNVEV (reference sequence). This entry belongs to a study of identical twins. In TCRdb, the 5' RACE reads were re-called with MiXCR into one record per CDR3 protein. The data show 1,800,000 or so distinct CDR3 sequences, less than 40% seen once. The TCR originated in a newborn girl in good health. The sequencing input was cord blood. V is TRBV27 and J is TRBJ2-7; D is undetermined. The CDR3 nucleotides read TGTGCCAGCAGCTTATTATTTGCTAGTCCCTACGAGCAGTACTTC. Residues: CASSLLFASPYEQYF.